Each of the 21 T cell receptor beta chains below was sequenced from the same sample in a study of regulatory T cells in long-lasting Graves disease. Time point given: newly diagnosed GD, antithyroid drugs for less than 3 months. From RNA extracted from PBMCs, the TCR library was made. Assembly of TCR beta libraries relied on iRepertoire HTBI primers together with Arm-PCR of CDR3 regions. TCRdb re-called the multiplex PCR reads through MiXCR, storing one row per CDR3 protein. The table has 400,000 to 550,000 distinct CDR3 sequences, 16% seen once; the top ten hold around 11%. The same data also went into a second study, on T cells in Graves' hyperthyroidism and ophthalmopathy.

The source was peripheral blood mononuclear cells (PBMCs), collected at new diagnosis, from a patient treated with antithyroid drugs. Receptor source: a woman aged 25-40 years with Graves disease.

This sequence joins TRBV29-1 and TRBJ2-7, with 9 bases lining up with TRBD2. The junction had 12 bases not matched to a gene; V was cut back by 6 bases and J by 6 bases. The CDR3 consists of 14 residues. Germline CDR1 and CDR2: SQVTM and ANQGSEA. For the CDR3, the DNA is TGCAGCGTCCCACTTAGCGGGAGAGGAGGCGAGCAGTACTTC. This codes for CSVPLSGRGGEQYF.

In its sample, this clonotype was seen a few times. The CDR3 DNA is TGTGCCAGTGCGGGGACCATACAAGAGACCCAGTACTTC. Amino acid sequence: CASAGTIQETQYF. The chain uses TRBV7-9 and TRBJ2-5; D might be TRBD2 (6 bases). CDR3 length: 13 amino acids. V was trimmed by 9 bases and J by 2 bases, leaving 13 bases between them. From germline, CDR1 is SEHNR and CDR2 FQNEAQ (reference sequence).

At least ten counts were recorded for this clonotype. V usage is TRBV28 and J usage is TRBJ1-1; no firm D call. The CDR3 is made up of 13 amino acids. V lost 1 base and J 4 bases, leaving 7 bases between the germline ends. Germline loops: CDR1 MDHEN, CDR2 SYDVKM. The CDR3 loop is CASSLLTLTEAFF. In DNA form, the CDR3 reads TGTGCCAGCAGTTTATTGACACTCACTGAAGCTTTCTTT. Looking up the rest from reference TRBV28 and TRBJ1-1 gives the full variable domain: DVKVTQSSRYLVKRTGEKVFLECVQDMDHENMFWYRQDPGLGLRLIYFSYDVKMKEKGDIPEGYSVSREKKERFSLILESASTNQTSMYLCASSLLTLTEAFFGQGTRLTVV.

J is TRBJ2-7 and V is TRBV30; D may be TRBD1 (5 bases). There are 12 residues in the CDR3. The germline V gene encodes CDR1 GTSNPN and CDR2 SVGIG (reference sequence). Trimming removed 7 bases at V and 5 bases at J, with 15 bases between. CDR3 in DNA: TGTGCCTACCTGTGGGGCTACAACGAGCAGTACTTC. Its protein product is CAYLWGYNEQYF.

This clonotype was counted many times. V gene TRBV7-2 combines with J gene TRBJ2-7, with 11 bases identical to TRBD2. The CDR3 extends over 14 amino acids. Germline CDR1 reads SGHTA; CDR2 reads FQGNSA. Trimming removed 4 bases from V and 4 bases from J; junction bases left unmatched: 3. The CDR3 DNA reads as TGTGCCAGCAGCTCGACTAGCGGGAAGTACGAGCAGTACTTC. Its protein product is CASSSTSGKYEQYF.

This clonotype was counted only a few times. Given a much more abundant clone one base away, this may be a read error. Here the CDR3 DNA reads TGTGCCACCAAAGGACAGGGGACGAGTGGAGAGACCCAGTACTTC. It specifies CATKGQGTSGETQYF. The chain uses TRBV10-3 and TRBJ2-5; TRBD1 matches at 9 bases. Trimming took 10 bases from V and 4 from J; bases not matched to a gene: 13. CDR1 is ENHRY, CDR2 SYGVKD, per germline. The CDR3 is made up of 15 amino acids.

This clonotype was seen repeatedly, ten times or more. The chain links TRBV6-1 to TRBJ2-7; 7 positions match TRBD2. The CDR3 has 14 residues. The J segment lost 0 bases and the V segment lost 10 bases, leaving 9 bases of the junction unmatched. Germline loops: CDR1 MNHNS, CDR2 SASEGT. The CDR3 reads CATRRDYNSYEQYF. In DNA, the CDR3 is TGTGCCACCCGCCGGGACTACAACTCCTACGAGCAGTACTTC.

The chain is built from TRBV20-1 and TRBJ2-7, with TRBD2 as a possible D gene (6 bases). In germline, CDR1 is DFQATT, CDR2 SNEGSKA (reference sequence). The V gene lost 6 bases and the J gene lost 1 base, with 19 bases spanning the gap. The CDR3 has 15 amino acids. The CDR3 bases are TGCAGTGCCTCAACCAATCAGGGACTTTCCTACGAGCAGTACTTC. This gives the protein CSASTNQGLSYEQYF.

This clonotype was picked up many times. The CDR3 nucleotides are TGTGCCAGCATATCCGGGACAGATAATGAAAAACTGTTTTTT. As protein: CASISGTDNEKLFF. J is TRBJ1-4 and V is TRBV28, with 7 nucleotides matching TRBD1. The CDR3 covers 14 residues. The J segment lost 4 bases and the V segment lost 7 bases, leaving 6 bases of the junction unmatched. Germline V gene lookup returns CDR1 MDHEN and CDR2 SYDVKM.

The chain couples TRBV10-3 to TRBJ1-2; 7 bases are a match to TRBD1. This CDR3 contains 15 residues. The germline V gene encodes CDR1 ENHRY and CDR2 SYGVKD. Trimming removed 0 bases from V and 3 bases from J; junction bases left unmatched: 4. CDR3 nucleotide sequence: TGTGCCATCAGTGAGTCGACAGGGTTCGACTATGGCTACACCTTC. Protein sequence: CAISESTGFDYGYTF.

This clonotype showed up just a few times. The chain combines TRBV19 with TRBJ1-6; D uncertain. The CDR3 covers 14 residues. The V gene lost 4 bases and the J gene lost 7 bases, with 11 bases spanning the gap. Looked up from germline, CDR1 is LNHDA and CDR2 is SQIVND (reference sequence). In DNA form, the CDR3 reads TGTGCCAGTAGTAGGGAAGGAAAAAATTCACCCCTCCACTTT. It specifies CASSREGKNSPLHF.

This clonotype was picked up many times. The chain has TRBV11-2 and TRBJ2-1, with a weak D call TRBD1 (6 bases). The CDR3 runs 15 residues. The germline V gene encodes CDR1 SGHAT and CDR2 FQNNGV. V shed 1 base and J shed 5 bases, with 12 bases lying between them. CDR3 DNA sequence: TGTGCCAGCAGCTTAGTCACTGGACAGAACAATGAGCAGTTCTTC. As protein: CASSLVTGQNNEQFF.

This clonotype has just a few counts. The chain recombines TRBV10-2 with TRBJ2-2, with D perhaps TRBD1 or TRBD2 (5 bases each). There are 14 residues in the CDR3. Trimming removed 5 bases at V and 4 bases at J, with 11 bases between. Germline loops: CDR1 WSHSY, CDR2 SAAADI. This CDR3 is CASSPGTSTGELFF. As DNA, the CDR3 is TGCGCCAGCAGTCCCGGGACGTCCACCGGGGAGCTGTTTTTT.

The sample holds many counts of this clonotype. The chain employs TRBV28 and TRBJ2-7, with D perhaps being TRBD1 or TRBD2 (6 bases each). Germline CDR1 is MDHEN and CDR2 is SYDVKM. The length of the CDR3 is 16 residues. Trimming shortened V by 1 base and J by 1 base, and 14 bases separated the two germline ends. The CDR3 sequence is CASSLSPGADSYEQYF. Written as DNA, the CDR3 is TGTGCCAGCAGTTTATCCCCGGGGGCGGATTCCTACGAGCAGTACTTC.

In this sample, this clonotype turned up many times. This chain uses TRBV28 with TRBJ2-2; D is ambiguous. V was trimmed by 1 base and J by 6 bases, leaving 18 bases between them. Looked up from germline, CDR1 is MDHEN and CDR2 is SYDVKM. The CDR3 extends over 17 amino acids. The CDR3 spells CASSLSLRALGPGELFF. CDR3 nucleotides: TGTGCCAGCAGTTTATCCCTTAGGGCCTTGGGCCCCGGGGAGCTGTTTTTT.

This clonotype was seen a handful of times. The DNA of the CDR3 is TGCAGTGCTGGAGTTAGCGGGAGGGCAGATACGCAGTATTTT. It translates to CSAGVSGRADTQYF. The gene calls are TRBV20-1 and TRBJ2-3, with 11 positions matching TRBD2. The length of the CDR3 is 14 residues. Germline V lookup: CDR1 DFQATT, CDR2 SNEGSKA (reference sequence). V dropped 5 bases and J dropped 4; count of bases not matched to a gene: 5.

The rearrangement uses TRBV16 and TRBJ2-1; D is possibly TRBD1 or TRBD2 (5 bases each). This CDR3 region has 13 residues. The germline CDR1 and CDR2 sequences are KGHSY and FQNENV. Trimming pared 4 bases from V and 9 bases from J, leaving 13 bases between. In DNA form, the CDR3 reads TGTGCCAGCAGCCCTACACCAGGGAGTGAGCAGTTCTTC. As protein: CASSPTPGSEQFF.

Many counts were recorded for this clonotype. The chain employs TRBV11-2 and TRBJ2-5; no clear D. CDR3 length: 15 residues. Trimming removed 1 base from V and 1 base from J, with 10 bases in between. CDR1 and CDR2 (germline): SGHAT, FQNNGV. The CDR3 is CASSLAVEIQETQYF. CDR3 bases: TGTGCCAGCAGCTTAGCCGTGGAGATCCAAGAGACCCAGTACTTC.

This clonotype was counted a few times. V usage is TRBV14 and J usage is TRBJ2-1, with TRBD2 matching 12 bases. The CDR3 totals 17 residues. CDR1 is SGHDN and CDR2 is FVKESK in the germline V gene. V lost 0 bases, J lost 2 bases, and 2 bases stayed unmatched. The chain's CDR3 is CASSQESSGRAYNEQFF. In DNA, the CDR3 is TGTGCCAGCAGCCAAGAGTCTAGCGGGAGGGCCTACAATGAGCAGTTCTTC.

The chain has TRBV6-1 and TRBJ1-5; 8 bases align to TRBD1. This CDR3 comprises 14 residues. Germline CDR1 reads MNHNS; CDR2 reads SASEGT. Trimming took 7 bases from V and 1 from J; bases not matched to a gene: 3. The CDR3 DNA reads TGTGCCAGCACCCGGACAGGGAGCAATCAGCCCCAGCATTTT. Protein product: CASTRTGSNQPQHF.

V usage is TRBV9 and J usage is TRBJ2-5, with D possibly being TRBD2 (6 bases). CDR3 length: 13 amino acids. The V end was cut by 5 bases, the J end by 4 bases, with 12 bases between. Per germline, CDR1 SGDLS and CDR2 YYNGEE. The CDR3 spells CASSREFPETQYF. The CDR3 nucleotides read TGTGCCAGCAGTCGGGAGTTTCCAGAGACCCAGTACTTC.